The clone carrying this TCR beta chain appeared once. The antigen remains undetermined. This sample is part of a study of shared clonotypes between healthy human individuals. The wider study: Researchers assigned three CD4 naive, three CD4 memory, two CD8 naive and one CD8 memory plate to each donor.

The repertoire was sequenced with immunoSEQ multiplex PCR; TCRdb's copy has only in-frame clones and lacks some. The data contain around 510,000 clones, roughly 95% of them seen just once; the ten biggest clones take up about 0.06%. Naive CD4+ cells were CD45RA-selected; the remaining cells were memory. Overall study results and limits: An effect of sequencing depth on clonotype sharing among donors was expected.

The CDR3 has 16 residues. Trimming at V came to 5 bases and at J to 0 bases, leaving 7 bases not matched to a gene. Looked up from germline, CDR1 is MNHNY and CDR2 is SVGAGI (reference sequence). This clonotype was sampled from a woman aged 25 to 39 in good health. V usage is TRBV6-6 and J usage is TRBJ2-3, with 8 bases that match TRBD2. Sequencing was performed on naive CD4+ T cells sorted from blood. Subset of the sample: CD45RA+ positively selected. CDR3 region: CASSKTSASSTDTQYF. The CDR3, as DNA: TGTGCCAGCAGTAAGACTAGCGCCTCTAGCACAGATACGCAGTATTTT.